This TCR beta chain is from a study of CD8 T cells in Susac syndrome. In the study overall: Blood was drawn from patients with Susac syndrome. At that point, they were therapy-naive, on corticosteroids, or on intravenous immunoglobulin alone.

Reverse transcription of roughly 0.45 to 1 ug RNA used random hexamers. One entry per CDR3 protein, called by TCRdb with MiXCR from the immunoSEQ multiplex PCR reads. The sample holds about 110,000 distinct CDR3 sequences; 94% are singletons and the top ten take 0.41%. TEMRA cells were FACS-enriched, while CD8+ and CD4+ T cells were negatively isolated. Between the trimmed V and J ends, which lost 6 bases and 6 bases, there was a span of 7 bases. Germline loops: CDR1 KGHDR, CDR2 SFDVKD. The length of the CDR3 is 12 residues. The genes are TRBV24-1 and TRBJ2-2; D possibly corresponds to TRBD2 (5 bases). Sequenced: CD8+ T cells from PBMCs. This receptor was identified in a human donor with Susac syndrome. In nucleotides, the CDR3 is TGTGCCACCAGTCTAGCCGCCGGGGAGCTGTTTTTT. It specifies CATSLAAGELFF.